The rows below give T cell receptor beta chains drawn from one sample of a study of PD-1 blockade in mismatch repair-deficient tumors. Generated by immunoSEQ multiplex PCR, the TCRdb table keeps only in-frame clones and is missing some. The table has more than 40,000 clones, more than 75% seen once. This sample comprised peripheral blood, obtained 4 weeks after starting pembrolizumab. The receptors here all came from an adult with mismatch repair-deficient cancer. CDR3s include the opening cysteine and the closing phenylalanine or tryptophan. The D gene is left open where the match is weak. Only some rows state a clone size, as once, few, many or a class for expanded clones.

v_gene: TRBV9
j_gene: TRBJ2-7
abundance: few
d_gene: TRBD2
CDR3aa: CASSASGRGAYEQYF
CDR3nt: TGTGCCAGCAGTGCTAGCGGGAGGGGAGCCTACGAGCAGTACTTC

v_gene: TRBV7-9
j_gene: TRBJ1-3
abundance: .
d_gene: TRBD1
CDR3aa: CASSLGQGGNTIYF
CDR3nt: TGTGCCAGCAGCTTAGGACAGGGAGGAAACACCATATATTTT

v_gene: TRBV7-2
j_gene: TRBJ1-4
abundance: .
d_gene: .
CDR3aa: CASSFPRVGMFSTNEKLFF
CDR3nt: TGTGCCAGCAGCTTCCCGCGGGTGGGAATGTTCTCAACTAATGAAAAACTGTTTTTT

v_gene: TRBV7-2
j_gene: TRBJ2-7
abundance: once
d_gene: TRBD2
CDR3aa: CASSFTSGSSYEQYF
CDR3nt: TGTGCCAGCAGCTTTACTAGCGGGTCCTCCTACGAGCAGTACTTC

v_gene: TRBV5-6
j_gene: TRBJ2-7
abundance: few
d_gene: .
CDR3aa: CASSSYPIVYEQYF
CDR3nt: TGTGCCAGCAGCTCATATCCAATCGTCTACGAGCAGTACTTC

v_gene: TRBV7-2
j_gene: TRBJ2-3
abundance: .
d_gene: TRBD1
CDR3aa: CASSSYRGRDTQYF
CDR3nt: TGTGCCAGCAGCAGCTACAGGGGGCGGGATACGCAGTATTTT

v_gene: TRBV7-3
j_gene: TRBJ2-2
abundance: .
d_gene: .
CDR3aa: CASSLGGQPTGELFF
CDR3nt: TGTGCCAGCAGCTTAGGAGGACAGCCCACCGGGGAGCTGTTTTTT

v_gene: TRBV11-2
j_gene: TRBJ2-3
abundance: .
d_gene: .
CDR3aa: CASGGRTDTQYF
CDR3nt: TGTGCCAGCGGCGGCCGCACAGATACGCAGTATTTT

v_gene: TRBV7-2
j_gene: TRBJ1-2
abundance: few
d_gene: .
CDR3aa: CASSFRPEGSFGYTF
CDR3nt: TGTGCCAGCAGTTTCCGGCCAGAGGGATCGTTTGGCTACACCTTC

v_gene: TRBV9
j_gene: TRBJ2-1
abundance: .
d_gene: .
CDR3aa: CASSVDLSSYNEQFF
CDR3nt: TGTGCCAGCAGCGTCGACCTGAGCTCCTACAATGAGCAGTTCTTC

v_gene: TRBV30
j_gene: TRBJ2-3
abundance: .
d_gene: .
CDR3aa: CAWSTGDTQYF
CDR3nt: TGTGCCTGGAGTACGGGGGATACGCAGTATTTT

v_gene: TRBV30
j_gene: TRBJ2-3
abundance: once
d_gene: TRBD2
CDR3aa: CAWSIDLAGGKDTQYF
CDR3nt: TGTGCCTGGAGTATAGATCTAGCGGGAGGGAAAGATACGCAGTATTTT

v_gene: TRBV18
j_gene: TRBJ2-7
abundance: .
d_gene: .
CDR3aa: CASSLTDTYEQYF
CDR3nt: TGTGCCAGCTCACTAACGGACACCTACGAGCAGTACTTC

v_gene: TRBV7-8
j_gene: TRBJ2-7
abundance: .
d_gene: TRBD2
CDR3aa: CASSLGATSGAYEQYF
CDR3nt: TGTGCCAGCAGCTTAGGCGCTACTAGCGGGGCCTACGAGCAGTACTTC

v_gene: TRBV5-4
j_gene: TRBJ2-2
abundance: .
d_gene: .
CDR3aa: CASSLPGLLGTGELFF
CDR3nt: TGTGCCAGCAGCCTTCCGGGACTTCTTGGGACCGGGGAGCTGTTTTTT

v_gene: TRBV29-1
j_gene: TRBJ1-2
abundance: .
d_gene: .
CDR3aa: CSVRGGLPNYGYTF
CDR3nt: TGCAGCGTCCGAGGTGGGTTACCCAACTATGGCTACACCTTC

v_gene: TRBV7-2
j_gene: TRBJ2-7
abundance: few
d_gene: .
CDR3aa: CASSFFRDTSEQYF
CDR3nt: TGTGCCAGCAGCTTTTTCCGGGACACGTCCGAGCAGTACTTC

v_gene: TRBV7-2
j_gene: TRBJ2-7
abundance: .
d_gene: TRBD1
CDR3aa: CASSHRDRVENEQYF
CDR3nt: TGTGCCAGCAGTCATCGGGACAGGGTGGAAAACGAGCAGTACTTC

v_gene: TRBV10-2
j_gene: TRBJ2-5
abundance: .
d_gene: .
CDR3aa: CASSGRRETQYF
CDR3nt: TGCGCCAGCAGTGGACGGCGAGAGACCCAGTACTTC

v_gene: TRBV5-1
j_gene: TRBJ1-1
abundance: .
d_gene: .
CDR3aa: CASSWGGGATEAFF
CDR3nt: TGCGCCAGCAGCTGGGGGGGAGGGGCCACTGAAGCTTTCTTT

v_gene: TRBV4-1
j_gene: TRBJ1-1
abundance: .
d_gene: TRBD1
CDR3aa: CASSQGVLTGGANTEAFF
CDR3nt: TGCGCCAGCAGCCAAGGGGTCTTGACAGGGGGGGCGAACACTGAAGCTTTCTTT

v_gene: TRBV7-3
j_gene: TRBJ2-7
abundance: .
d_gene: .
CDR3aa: CASSSEREQYF
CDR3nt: TGTGCCAGCAGCTCCGAGCGCGAGCAGTACTTC

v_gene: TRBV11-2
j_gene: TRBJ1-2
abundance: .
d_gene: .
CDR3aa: CASSLDRYGYTF
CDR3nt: TGTGCCAGCAGCTTAGATCGCTATGGCTACACCTTC

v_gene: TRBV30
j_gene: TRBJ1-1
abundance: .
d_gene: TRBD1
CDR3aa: CAWEGQRGNTEAFF
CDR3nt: TGTGCCTGGGAGGGACAGCGAGGTAACACTGAAGCTTTCTTT

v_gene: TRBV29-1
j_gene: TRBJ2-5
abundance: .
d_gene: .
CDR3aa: CSVEGEGAGETQYF
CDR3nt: TGCAGCGTTGAAGGGGAAGGGGCCGGGGAGACCCAGTACTTC

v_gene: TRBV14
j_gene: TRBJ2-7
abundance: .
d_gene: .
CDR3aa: CASSMGGGYEQYF
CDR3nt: TGTGCCAGCAGCATGGGGGGAGGCTACGAGCAGTACTTC

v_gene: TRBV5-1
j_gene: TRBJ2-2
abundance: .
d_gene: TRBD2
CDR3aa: CASSLSLAGAVYTGELFF
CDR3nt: TGCGCCAGCAGCTTGTCGCTAGCGGGAGCGGTTTACACCGGGGAGCTGTTTTTT

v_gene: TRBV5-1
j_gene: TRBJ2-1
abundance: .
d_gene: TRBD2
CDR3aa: CASSVGTSGFNEQFF
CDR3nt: TGCGCCAGCAGCGTCGGGACTAGCGGGTTCAATGAGCAGTTCTTC

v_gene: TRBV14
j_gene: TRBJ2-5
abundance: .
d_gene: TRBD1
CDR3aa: CASSSYSWTGPETQYF
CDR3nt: TGTGCCAGCAGCTCCTACTCATGGACAGGGCCCGAGACCCAGTACTTC

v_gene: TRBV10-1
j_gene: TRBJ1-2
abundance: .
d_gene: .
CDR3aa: CASSARDNHNYGYTF
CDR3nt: TGCGCCAGCAGCGCCCGGGACAACCATAACTATGGCTACACCTTC

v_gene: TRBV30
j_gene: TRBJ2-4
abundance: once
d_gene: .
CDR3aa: CAWRGAKNIQYF
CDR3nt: TGTGCCTGGAGAGGAGCCAAAAACATTCAGTACTTC

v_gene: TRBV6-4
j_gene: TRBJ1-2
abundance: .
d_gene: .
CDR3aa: CASSAGQGYGYTF
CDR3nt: TGTGCCAGCAGTGCAGGGCAGGGCTATGGCTACACCTTC